This record concerns one TCR beta chain sequence. The target antigen is unknown. The data derive from a study of cytomegalovirus exposure and HLA in healthy donors. Overall study findings and caveats: The authors later found TCR association rates varying by HLA locus, with DRB1 most and HLA-C fewest. Analysis performed later showed TCR beta chains linked to HLA being more clonally expanded than equally common others.

Amplification used 60 Vbeta primers and 13 Jbeta primers. Sequencing used immunoSEQ multiplex PCR; TCRdb keeps in-frame clones, though not all of them. Here the sample table reports 130,000 to 150,000 clones. V was clipped by 7 bases and J by 2 bases, with 14 bases between them. The CDR3 covers 14 residues. Looked up from germline, CDR1 is SNHLY and CDR2 is FYNNEI. The chain recombines TRBV2 with TRBJ2-5; D is unresolved. This receptor was identified in a woman aged 50 to 65 in good health and CMV-seronegative. Sequenced sample: PBMCs. CDR3 in amino acids: CASNLVTEQETQYF. CDR3 DNA: TGTGCCAGCAATTTGGTAACAGAACAAGAGACCCAGTACTTC. Full variable domain (remainder filled in from reference TRBV2 and TRBJ2-5): EPEVTQTPSHQVTQMGQEVILRCVPISNHLYFYWYRQILGQKVEFLVSFYNNEISEKSEIFDDQFSVERPDGSNFTLKIRSTKLEDSAMYFCASNLVTEQETQYFGPGTRLLVL.